The clone carrying this T cell receptor (beta chain) was seen once. Antigen: not known. TCRdb's copy holds only in-frame clones and misses some; the assay was immunoSEQ multiplex PCR. The sample records about 120,000 clones, about nine tenths being singletons. This record comes from a study of T cell responses to AZD1222 COVID-19 vaccine. Study-level results: Nearly half of spike-specific TCRs reportedly go after variant regions that carry no mutations. Repertoire sampling happened only post peak T cell response. Dominant CD4 TCR responses targeted spike regions 160-218 and 743-854.

Germline assignment: CDR1 MNHEY and CDR2 SVGEGT. V was pared by 5 bases and J by 0 bases, with 11 bases between. The CDR3 spans 15 residues. The chain combines TRBV6-2 or TRBV6-3 with TRBJ1-3; D not resolved. The material sequenced was peripheral blood, taken 28 days after the second AZD1222 dose. The receptor's source is an adult who received the AZD1222 COVID-19 vaccine. CDR3 in amino acids: CASSPRLDSGNTIYF. CDR3 nucleotides: TGTGCCAGCAGTCCCCGTCTCGACTCTGGAAACACCATATATTTT.